These 26 T cell receptor beta chains were all obtained from the same sample, sequenced in a study of shared clonotypes between healthy human individuals. Clones were sequenced by immunoSEQ multiplex PCR, and TCRdb holds only the in-frame ones, with some missing. The table lists roughly 2.6 million clones, 85% to 95% of them singletons. The sequenced sample consisted of naive CD4+ T cells sorted from blood. Subset: CD45RA+ positively selected. Every receptor here comes from a man younger than 30 in good health.

Regarding this clone: Different DNA sequences within this sample yield the same CDR3. CDR3 loop: CASSQVGTGDGYTF. The CDR3, as DNA: TGTGCCAGCAGCCAAGTCGGCACAGGGGATGGCTACACCTTC. V and J are TRBV14 and TRBJ1-2; 7 bases are shared with TRBD1. Trimming cost V 1 base and J 6 bases; bases outside gene matches: 5. Germline V gene sequence: CDR1 SGHDN, CDR2 FVKESK. The CDR3 consists of 14 residues.

J is TRBJ2-2 and V is TRBV7-2, with a weak D call TRBD1 (6 bases). V lost 0 bases to trimming and J lost 5 bases, with 10 bases between them. Germline-derived CDR1 and CDR2 are SGHTA and FQGNSA. The CDR3 runs 15 residues. In DNA, the CDR3 is TGTGCCAGCAGCTTAGCGCCACAGGGAACCGGGGAGCTGTTTTTT. Translation gives CASSLAPQGTGELFF.

The chain links TRBV6-6 to TRBJ1-2; D is undetermined. Germline V CDR1 and CDR2: MNHNY, SVGAGI (reference sequence). The ends were cut back, 9 bases at V and 4 bases at J, with 15 bases in the middle. The CDR3 covers 13 residues. The CDR3 loop reads CASIVGESYGYTF. The CDR3 DNA sequence: TGTGCCAGTATTGTCGGGGAGAGCTATGGCTACACCTTC.

The CDR3 DNA reads as TGTGCCAGCAGCCAGACAGGTAGCAATCAGCCCCAGCATTTT. It is translated as CASSQTGSNQPQHF. The V call is TRBV7-9, the J call TRBJ1-5; tentative D call: TRBD1 (6 bases). CDR3 length: 14 residues. The V end lost 5 bases, the J end lost 0 bases, and 8 bases lay between the germline ends. Germline CDR1 and CDR2: SEHNR and FQNEAQ (reference sequence).

CDR3 DNA: TGTGCCATCAGTGAGTCGGCAAGGACTGAAGCTTTCTTT. Amino acid sequence: CAISESARTEAFF. The chain is built from TRBV10-3 and TRBJ1-1; D is ambiguous. The ends were cut back, 0 bases at V and 5 bases at J, with 7 bases in the middle. The CDR3 has 13 amino acids. Germline V gives CDR1 ENHRY, CDR2 SYGVKD.

The table lists this clone with a count of one. This chain links TRBV19 with TRBJ1-1; D is undetermined. Trimming took 5 bases from V and 0 from J, leaving 13 bases between them. CDR3 length: 15 amino acids. The germline gives CDR1 LNHDA, CDR2 SQIVND (reference sequence). The CDR3 sequence: CASSAVQQLNTEAFF. For the CDR3, the DNA is TGTGCCAGTAGTGCCGTTCAACAGCTGAACACTGAAGCTTTCTTT.

This chain links TRBV30 with TRBJ2-4; 7 bases are shared with TRBD1. Per germline, CDR1 GTSNPN and CDR2 SVGIG (reference sequence). The CDR3 sequence is 15 residues long. V lost 3 bases, J lost 7 bases, and 12 bases stayed unmatched. CDR3 residues: CAWSEGTVLGNIQYF. In DNA form, the CDR3 reads TGTGCCTGGAGCGAGGGGACAGTCCTGGGGAACATTCAGTACTTC.

V and J are TRBV5-6 and TRBJ2-2; TRBD1 or TRBD2 may be the D gene (5 bases each). Germline CDR1 SGHDT, CDR2 YYEEEE. Deletions cut 4 bases from V and 4 bases from J, with 14 bases between. This CDR3 has 15 residues. CDR3 sequence reads: CASSPGTVFTGELFF. The CDR3 DNA follows: TGTGCCAGCAGCCCAGGGACGGTCTTCACCGGGGAGCTGTTTTTT.

The chain couples TRBV6-1 to TRBJ2-7; D gene uncertain. Germline CDR1 is MNHNS and CDR2 is SASEGT. V was clipped by 5 bases and J by 3 bases, with 8 bases between them. The CDR3 consists of 12 residues. The CDR3 protein is CASSTGLYEQYF. The CDR3, as DNA: TGTGCCAGCAGTACGGGCCTCTACGAGCAGTACTTC.

The chain combines TRBV7-6 with TRBJ2-7; D unclear. This CDR3 has 11 residues. CDR1 is SGHVS, CDR2 FNYEAQ, per germline. V was shortened by 5 bases and J by 4 bases, with 6 bases between the two germline ends. CDR3 DNA: TGTGCCAGCAGCAATGAATACGAGCAGTACTTC. The encoded protein is CASSNEYEQYF.

This sequence joins TRBV29-1 and TRBJ2-5, with D possibly TRBD1 on 6 matching bases. V was trimmed by 6 bases and J by 2 bases, leaving 19 bases between them. The CDR3 has 15 amino acids. Germline lookup yields CDR1 SQVTM and CDR2 ANQGSEA. CDR3 loop: CSVDPMTGPQETQYF. CDR3 DNA: TGCAGCGTAGACCCGATGACAGGTCCACAAGAGACCCAGTACTTC.

This chain uses TRBV28 with TRBJ2-3; 9 nucleotides line up with TRBD2. The junction had 6 bases not matched to a gene; V was cut back by 1 base and J by 4 bases. This CDR3 is 16 amino acids long. Germline V gene sequence: CDR1 MDHEN, CDR2 SYDVKM. This CDR3 reads CASSLSGGGAADTQYF. Written as DNA, the CDR3 is TGTGCCAGCAGTTTATCAGGCGGGGGGGCCGCAGATACGCAGTATTTT.

This CDR3 reads CASSLRSPQAISPLHF. Here the CDR3 DNA reads TGTGCCAGCAGTTTACGGTCCCCTCAGGCCATTTCACCCCTCCACTTT. The V call is TRBV27, the J call TRBJ1-6; no reliable D call. Germline V CDR1 and CDR2: MNHEY, SMNVEV (reference sequence). The CDR3 runs 16 residues. V was trimmed by 2 bases and J by 9 bases, leaving 17 bases between them.

The rearrangement uses TRBV5-4 and TRBJ2-2; 7 bases are a match to TRBD1. CDR3 length: 15 amino acids. V lost 2 bases and J lost 5; bases outside the gene matches: 6. Germline V gene data show CDR1 as SGHNT and CDR2 as YYREEE (reference sequence). The CDR3 sequence: CASSLRQGGTGELFF. In DNA form, the CDR3 reads TGTGCCAGCAGCTTACGACAGGGTGGTACCGGGGAGCTGTTTTTT.

The genes are TRBV6-5 and TRBJ2-7, with no clear D. V lost 2 bases to trimming and J lost 0 bases, with 11 bases between them. The CDR3 sequence is 15 residues long. CDR1 and CDR2 (germline): MNHEY, SVGAGI. The CDR3: CASSYASVSSYEQYF. The DNA for the CDR3 is TGTGCCAGCAGTTACGCGTCGGTGAGCTCCTACGAGCAGTACTTC.

This sequence joins TRBV28 and TRBJ1-1, with D possibly matching TRBD1 (6 bases). The CDR3 covers 14 residues. V was pared by 10 bases and J by 2 bases, with 17 bases between. CDR1 is MDHEN and CDR2 is SYDVKM in the germline V gene. The CDR3 protein is CATRRGGTNTEAFF. In DNA form, the CDR3 reads TGTGCCACCCGGCGAGGGGGGACTAACACTGAAGCTTTCTTT. Drawing the rest from reference TRBV28 and TRBJ1-1, the complete variable domain is DVKVTQSSRYLVKRTGEKVFLECVQDMDHENMFWYRQDPGLGLRLIYFSYDVKMKEKGDIPEGYSVSREKKERFSLILESASTNQTSMYLCATRRGGTNTEAFFGQGTRLTVV.

The chain has TRBV4-1 and TRBJ1-1, with D unresolved. Germline loops: CDR1 MGHRA, CDR2 YSYEKL. The V end was cut by 4 bases, the J end by 0 bases, with 9 bases between. The CDR3 has 14 amino acids. The CDR3 is CASSRLGLNTEAFF. As DNA, the CDR3 is TGCGCCAGCAGCCGGTTAGGCCTGAACACTGAAGCTTTCTTT.

The chain has TRBV6-1 and TRBJ1-1; no firm D call. The CDR3 is 12 amino acids. With 11 bases removed from V and 4 bases from J, the gap between germline ends came to 14 bases. The germline gives CDR1 MNHNS, CDR2 SASEGT. The CDR3: CASWAEGTEAFF. The CDR3 nucleotides are TGTGCCTCCTGGGCGGAGGGCACTGAAGCTTTCTTT.

A single count supports this clone. This chain uses TRBV18 with TRBJ1-3; a possible D gene is TRBD1 (6 bases). Looked up from germline, CDR1 is KGHSH and CDR2 is LQKENI. V lost 2 bases and J lost 0, with 14 bases in between. The CDR3 spans 17 residues. CDR3 amino acids: CASSPTGRQVSGNTIYF. CDR3 DNA sequence: TGTGCCAGCTCACCAACTGGACGACAGGTCTCTGGAAACACCATATATTTT.

V usage is TRBV7-8 and J usage is TRBJ1-6, with D uncertain. The V end was cut by 5 bases, the J end by 7 bases, with 9 bases between. Germline V gene lookup returns CDR1 SGHVS and CDR2 FQNEAQ. CDR3 length: 13 residues. CDR3 sequence (DNA): TGTGCCAGCAGCCCGGAGCAAAATTCACCCCTCCACTTT. Its protein product is CASSPEQNSPLHF.

In its sample, this clone was seen once. This sequence joins TRBV5-1 and TRBJ2-3; D may correspond to TRBD1 or TRBD2 (6 bases each). The CDR3 extends over 16 amino acids. The germline V and J ends were trimmed by 4 bases and 4 bases, with 19 bases remaining between them. Germline CDR1 SGHRS, CDR2 YFSETQ. The CDR3 loop is CASSPGGRGLPDTQYF. CDR3 in DNA: TGCGCCAGCAGCCCCGGGGGCAGGGGCCTCCCAGATACGCAGTATTTT. Variable domain in full (rest from reference TRBV5-1 and TRBJ2-3): KAGVTQTPRYLIKTRGQQVTLSCSPISGHRSVSWYQQTPGQGLQFLFEYFSETQRNKGNFPGRFSGRQFSNSRSEMNVSTLELGDSALYLCASSPGGRGLPDTQYFGPGTRLTVL.

The CDR3 DNA sequence: TGTGCCAGCTCACCACGCAGGGACCAAGAGACCCAGTACTTC. This gives the protein CASSPRRDQETQYF. This chain connects TRBV18 to TRBJ2-5; tentative D call: TRBD1 (5 bases). V lost 1 base, J lost 0 bases, and 6 bases lay in between. In germline, CDR1 is KGHSH, CDR2 LQKENI. CDR3 size: 14 residues.

This rearrangement joins TRBV19 to TRBJ2-2, with D unresolved. Germline loops: CDR1 LNHDA, CDR2 SQIVND (reference sequence). Trimming removed 0 bases at V and 4 bases at J, with 6 bases between. There are 14 residues in the CDR3. This CDR3 is CASSIEPTTGELFF. Here the CDR3 DNA reads TGTGCCAGTAGTATAGAGCCGACCACCGGGGAGCTGTTTTTT.

V gene TRBV19 combines with J gene TRBJ1-2; D not certain. The CDR3 spans 13 residues. Per the germline V gene, CDR1 is LNHDA and CDR2 is SQIVND (reference sequence). V shed 2 bases and J shed 5 bases, with 9 bases lying between them. In nucleotides, the CDR3 is TGTGCCAGTAGTATAAGGCAAGAATATGGCTACACCTTC. Translated: CASSIRQEYGYTF.

The chain recombines TRBV27 with TRBJ2-7; D uncertain. With 3 bases removed from V and 3 bases from J, the gap between germline ends came to 9 bases. The length of the CDR3 is 13 residues. Per germline, CDR1 MNHEY and CDR2 SMNVEV (reference sequence). The DNA of the CDR3 is TGTGCCAGCAGTTTTCTAGGAGTCTACGAGCAGTACTTC. Translation: CASSFLGVYEQYF.

On this clone: The sample has other DNA sequences that encode this CDR3 too. This sequence joins TRBV11-2 and TRBJ2-3; D possibly corresponds to TRBD2 (6 bases). With 3 bases removed from V and 3 bases from J, the gap between germline ends came to 13 bases. Germline CDR1 SGHAT, CDR2 FQNNGV. The CDR3 covers 15 residues. The CDR3 nucleotides are TGTGCCAGCAGCTTCTCCGGGAGAGGGACAGATACGCAGTATTTT. Amino acid sequence: CASSFSGRGTDTQYF.